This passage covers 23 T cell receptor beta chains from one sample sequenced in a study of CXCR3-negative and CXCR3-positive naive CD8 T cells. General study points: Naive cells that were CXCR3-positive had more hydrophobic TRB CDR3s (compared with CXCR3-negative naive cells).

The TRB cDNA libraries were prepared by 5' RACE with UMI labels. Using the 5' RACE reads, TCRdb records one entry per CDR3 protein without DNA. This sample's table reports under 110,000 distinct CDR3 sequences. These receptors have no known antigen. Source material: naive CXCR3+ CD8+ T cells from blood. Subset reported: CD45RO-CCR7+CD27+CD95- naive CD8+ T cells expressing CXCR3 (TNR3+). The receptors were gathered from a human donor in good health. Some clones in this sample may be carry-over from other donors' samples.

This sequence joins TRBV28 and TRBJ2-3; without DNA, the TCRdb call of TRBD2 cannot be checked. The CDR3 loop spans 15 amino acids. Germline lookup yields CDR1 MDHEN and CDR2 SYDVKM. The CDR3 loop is CASSFLLALTDTQYF.

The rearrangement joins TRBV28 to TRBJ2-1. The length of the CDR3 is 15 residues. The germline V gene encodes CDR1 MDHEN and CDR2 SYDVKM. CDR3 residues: CASSLGVGSYNEQFF.

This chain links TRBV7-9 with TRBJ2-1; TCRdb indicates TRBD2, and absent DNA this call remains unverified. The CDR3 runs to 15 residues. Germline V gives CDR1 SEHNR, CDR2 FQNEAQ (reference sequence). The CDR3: CASSFGTRVSDEQFF.

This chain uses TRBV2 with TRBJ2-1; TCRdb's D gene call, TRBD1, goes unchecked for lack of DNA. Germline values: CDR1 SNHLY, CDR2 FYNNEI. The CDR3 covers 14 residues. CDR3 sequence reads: CASSEPGAVHEQFF.

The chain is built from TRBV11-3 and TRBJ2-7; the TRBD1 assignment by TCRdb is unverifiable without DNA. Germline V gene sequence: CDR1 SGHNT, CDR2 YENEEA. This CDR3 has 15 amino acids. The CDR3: CASSLSTGDVYEQYF. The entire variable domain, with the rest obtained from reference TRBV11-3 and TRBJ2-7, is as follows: EAGVVQSPRYKIIEKKQPVAFWCNPISGHNTLYWYLQNLGQGPELLIRYENEEAVDDSQLPKDRFSAERLKGVDSTLKIQPAELGDSAVYLCASSLSTGDVYEQYFGPGTRLTVT.

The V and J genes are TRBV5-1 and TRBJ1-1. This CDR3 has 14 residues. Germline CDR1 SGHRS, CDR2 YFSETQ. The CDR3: CASSLAQENTEAFF.

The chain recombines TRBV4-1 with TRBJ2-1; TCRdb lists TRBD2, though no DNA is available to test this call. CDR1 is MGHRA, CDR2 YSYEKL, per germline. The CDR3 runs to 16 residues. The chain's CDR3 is CASSPTLVAGAVEQFF.

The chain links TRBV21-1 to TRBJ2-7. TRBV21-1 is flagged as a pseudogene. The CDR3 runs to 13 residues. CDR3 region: CASSSERAYEQYF.

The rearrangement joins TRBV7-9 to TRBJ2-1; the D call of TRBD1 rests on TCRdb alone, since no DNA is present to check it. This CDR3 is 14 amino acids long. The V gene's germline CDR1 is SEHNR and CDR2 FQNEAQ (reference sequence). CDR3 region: CASSPWTGRNEQFF.

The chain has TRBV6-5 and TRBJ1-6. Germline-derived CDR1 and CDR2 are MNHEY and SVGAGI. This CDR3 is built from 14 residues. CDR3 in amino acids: CASSYEESNSPLHF.

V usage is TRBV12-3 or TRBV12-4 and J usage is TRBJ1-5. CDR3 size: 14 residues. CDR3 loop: CASSLEYGSQPQHF.

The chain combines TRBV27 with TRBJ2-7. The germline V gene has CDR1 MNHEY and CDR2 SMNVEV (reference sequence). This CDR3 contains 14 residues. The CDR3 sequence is CASSFSSLSYEQYF.

The CDR3 sequence: CASPGHRNYGYTF. V usage is TRBV6-1 and J usage is TRBJ1-2; TCRdb selects TRBD1, and the lack of DNA leaves this call unchecked. The CDR3 covers 13 residues. Germline assignment: CDR1 MNHNS and CDR2 SASEGT.

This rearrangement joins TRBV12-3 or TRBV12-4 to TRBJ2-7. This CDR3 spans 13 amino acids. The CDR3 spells CASSWESSYEQYF.

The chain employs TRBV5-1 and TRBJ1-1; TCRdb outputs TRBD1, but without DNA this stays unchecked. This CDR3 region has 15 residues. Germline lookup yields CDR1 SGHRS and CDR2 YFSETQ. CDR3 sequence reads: CASSIGTGAYTEAFF.

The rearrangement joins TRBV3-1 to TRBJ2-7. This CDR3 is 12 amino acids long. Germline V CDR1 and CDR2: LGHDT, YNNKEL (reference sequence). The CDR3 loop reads CASSLHSYEQYF.

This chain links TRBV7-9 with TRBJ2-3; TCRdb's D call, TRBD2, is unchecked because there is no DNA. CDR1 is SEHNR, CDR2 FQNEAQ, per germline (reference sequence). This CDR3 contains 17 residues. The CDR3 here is CASRPYTTSGRTDTQYF. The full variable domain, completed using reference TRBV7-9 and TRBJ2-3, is DTGVSQNPRHKITKRGQNVTFRCDPISEHNRLYWYRQTLGQGPEFLTYFQNEAQLEKSRLLSDRFSAERPKGSFSTLEIQRTEQGDSAMYLCASRPYTTSGRTDTQYFGPGTRLTVL.

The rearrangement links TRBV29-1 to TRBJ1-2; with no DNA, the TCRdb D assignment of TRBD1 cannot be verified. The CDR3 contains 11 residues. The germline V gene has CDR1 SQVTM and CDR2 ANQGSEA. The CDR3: CSVHGQGSVTF.

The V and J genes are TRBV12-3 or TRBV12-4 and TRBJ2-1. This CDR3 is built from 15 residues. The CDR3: CASSFIGGAYNEQFF.

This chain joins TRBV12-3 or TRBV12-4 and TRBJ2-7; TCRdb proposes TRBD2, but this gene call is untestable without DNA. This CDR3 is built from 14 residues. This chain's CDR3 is CASSPGTHGYEQYF.

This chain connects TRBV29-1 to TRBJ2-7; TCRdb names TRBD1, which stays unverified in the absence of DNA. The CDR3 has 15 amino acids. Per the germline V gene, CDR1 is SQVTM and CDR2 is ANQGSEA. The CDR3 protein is CSVEPIDRGAGEQYF.

The CDR3 spells CASSLPYTGNTIYF. The genes are TRBV28 and TRBJ1-3. This CDR3 contains 14 residues. Per germline, CDR1 MDHEN and CDR2 SYDVKM.

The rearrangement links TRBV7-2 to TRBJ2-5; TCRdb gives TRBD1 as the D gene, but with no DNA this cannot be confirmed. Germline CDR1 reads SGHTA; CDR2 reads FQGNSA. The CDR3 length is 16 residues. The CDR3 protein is CASSSHRDSPQETQYF.